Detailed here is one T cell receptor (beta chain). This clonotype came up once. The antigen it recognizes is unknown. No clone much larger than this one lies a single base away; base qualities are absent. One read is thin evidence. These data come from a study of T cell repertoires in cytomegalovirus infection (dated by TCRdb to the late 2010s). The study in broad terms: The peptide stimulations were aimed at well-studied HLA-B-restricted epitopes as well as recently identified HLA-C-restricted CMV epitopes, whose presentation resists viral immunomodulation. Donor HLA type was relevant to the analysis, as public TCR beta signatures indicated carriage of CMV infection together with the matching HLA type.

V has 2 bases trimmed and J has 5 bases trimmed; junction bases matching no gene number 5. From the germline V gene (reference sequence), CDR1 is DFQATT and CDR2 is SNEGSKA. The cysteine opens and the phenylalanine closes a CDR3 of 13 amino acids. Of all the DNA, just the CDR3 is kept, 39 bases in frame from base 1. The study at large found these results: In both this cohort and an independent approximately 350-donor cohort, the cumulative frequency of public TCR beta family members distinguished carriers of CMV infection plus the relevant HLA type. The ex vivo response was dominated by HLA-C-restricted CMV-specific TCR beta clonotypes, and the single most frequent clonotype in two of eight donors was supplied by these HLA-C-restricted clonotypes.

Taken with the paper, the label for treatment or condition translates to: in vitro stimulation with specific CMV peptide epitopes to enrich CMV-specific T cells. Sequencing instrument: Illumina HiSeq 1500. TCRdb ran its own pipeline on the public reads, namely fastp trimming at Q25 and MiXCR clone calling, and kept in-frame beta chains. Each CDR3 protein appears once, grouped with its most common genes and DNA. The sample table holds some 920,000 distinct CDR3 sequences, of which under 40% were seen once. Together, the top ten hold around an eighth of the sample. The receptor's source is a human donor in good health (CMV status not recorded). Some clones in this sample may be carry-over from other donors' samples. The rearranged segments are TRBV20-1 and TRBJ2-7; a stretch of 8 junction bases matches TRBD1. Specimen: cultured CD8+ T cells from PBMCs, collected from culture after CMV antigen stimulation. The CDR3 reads CSARPWTGNEQYF. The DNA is TGCAGTGCTAGACCCTGGACAGGGAACGAGCAGTACTTC.